The present T cell receptor beta chain was sequenced within a study of STAT3 mutations in large granular lymphocyte leukemia. Study conclusions and caveats: At least one immunodominant TCR beta clonotype appeared in every T-cell large granular lymphocyte leukemia patient.

About this clone itself: Its cognate antigen is unknown. The sample holds other DNA sequences that translate to the same CDR3.

V was pared by 6 bases and J by 4 bases, with 7 bases of the junction left unmatched. CDR1 and CDR2 (germline): KGHSH, LQKENI. The CDR3 totals 14 residues. The method was immunoSEQ multiplex PCR; TCRdb's version includes in-frame clones alone and lacks a portion of them. The profile shows approximately 42,000 clones, around 80% of them singletons. This sequence joins TRBV18 and TRBJ2-7; 9 nucleotides line up with TRBD1. Sequencing was carried out using PBMCs. The clonotype originates from a human donor with T large granular lymphocyte leukemia. Some clones in this sample may be carry-over from other donors' samples. The CDR3 spells CASSPPGQGYEQYF. CDR3 coding DNA: TGTGCCAGCTCCCCTCCGGGACAGGGTTACGAGCAGTACTTC.